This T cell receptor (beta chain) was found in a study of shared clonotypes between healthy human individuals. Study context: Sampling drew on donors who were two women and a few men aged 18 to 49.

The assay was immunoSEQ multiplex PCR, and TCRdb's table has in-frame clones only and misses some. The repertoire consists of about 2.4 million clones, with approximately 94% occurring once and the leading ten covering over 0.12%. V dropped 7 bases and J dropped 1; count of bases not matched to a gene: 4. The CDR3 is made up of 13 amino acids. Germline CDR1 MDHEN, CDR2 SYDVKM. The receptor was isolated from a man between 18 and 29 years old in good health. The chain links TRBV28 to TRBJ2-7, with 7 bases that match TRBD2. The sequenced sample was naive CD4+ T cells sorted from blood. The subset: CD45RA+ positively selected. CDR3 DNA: TGTGCCAGCACATCTAGCGGTTCCTACGAGCAGTACTTC. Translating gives CASTSSGSYEQYF.